Listed below are T cell receptor beta chains from one sample, sequenced in a study of T-cell reconstitution after alpha-beta-depleted transplantation in children. Each CDR3 protein gets one entry after TCRdb re-called the PCR reads with MiXCR. The sample has approximately 630,000 distinct CDR3 sequences; less than 15% are singletons. Here the sequenced sample was PBMCs, taken before TCRalphabeta/CD19-depleted stem cell transplant. The receptors come from a girl aged 2-10 years with congenital amegakaryocytic thrombocytopenia, due to receive a stem cell transplant. The CDR3 runs from the conserved cysteine through the conserved F or W. The order of the fields is D gene, J gene, V gene, clone size, CDR3 protein, CDR3 DNA. D genes are given only for firm matches. Size values are once, few and many counts, or a class for expanded clones, and some rows have none.

.	TRBJ2-3	TRBV7-8	few	CASSLQTPDTQYF	TGTGCCAGCAGCCTCCAGACCCCCGATACGCAGTATTTT
.	TRBJ2-1	TRBV7-3	.	CASSPDRIGDEQFF	TGTGCCAGCAGCCCCGATCGCATAGGAGATGAGCAGTTCTTC
TRBD2	TRBJ2-2	TRBV29-1	many	CSAHRGTSPTNTGELFF	TGCAGCGCACACCGGGGGACTAGCCCGACGAACACCGGGGAGCTGTTTTTT
.	TRBJ1-2	TRBV12-3/TRBV12-4	.	CASSLGSQGGYPF	TGTGCCAGCAGTTTGGGGAGTCAGGGTGGCTACCCCTTC
.	TRBJ2-3	TRBV12-3/TRBV12-4	few	CASTLDSQADTQYF	TGTGCCAGCACCCTGGACTCCCAGGCAGATACGCAGTATTTT
TRBD1	TRBJ2-2	TRBV5-1	many	CASGQGNTGELFF	TGCGCCAGCGGACAGGGGAACACCGGGGAGCTGTTTTTT
.	TRBJ2-1	TRBV29-1	many	CSVEDTGGQDEQFF	TGCAGCGTTGAAGATACCGGTGGACAAGATGAGCAGTTCTTC
TRBD1	TRBJ1-1	TRBV20-1	many	CSANSGGLGTEAFF	TGCAGTGCCAATTCAGGGGGGTTGGGGACTGAAGCTTTCTTT
TRBD1	TRBJ2-5	TRBV20-1	few	CSANRAGEGAETQYF	TGCAGTGCTAATAGGGCCGGCGAGGGGGCAGAGACCCAGTACTTC
.	TRBJ2-1	TRBV20-1	many	CSASLWTVEQFF	TGCAGTGCTAGTCTGTGGACCGTTGAGCAGTTCTTC
TRBD1	TRBJ2-5	TRBV20-1	many	CSAPHGRKPGGYLETQYF	TGCAGTGCCCCTCATGGGAGGAAGCCAGGGGGCTACTTAGAGACCCAGTACTTC
TRBD1	TRBJ2-3	TRBV12-3/TRBV12-4	.	CASSPGTGVTDTQYF	TGTGCCAGCAGTCCGGGGACAGGGGTCACAGATACGCAGTATTTT
.	TRBJ2-1	TRBV20-1	many	CSAKVAVSYNEQFF	TGCAGTGCTAAGGTAGCGGTCTCCTACAATGAGCAGTTCTTC
.	TRBJ2-6	TRBV5-1	.	CANLCGISGANVLTF	TGCGCCAACCTCTGTGGGATCTCTGGGGCCAACGTCCTGACTTTC
.	TRBJ2-3	TRBV5-1	many	CASSSSVASTDTQYF	TGCGCCAGCAGCTCGAGCGTCGCTAGCACAGATACGCAGTATTTT
.	TRBJ2-3	TRBV6-1	.	CASSDGAGGSPTDTQYF	TGTGCCAGCAGTGACGGGGCTGGCGGAAGCCCCACAGATACGCAGTATTTT
.	TRBJ2-2	TRBV28	few	CASSSGVPRTGELFF	TGTGCCAGCAGTTCAGGGGTCCCGAGAACCGGGGAGCTGTTTTTT
.	TRBJ1-1	TRBV20-1	many	CSAEDSLNTEAFF	TGCAGTGCCGAGGACAGTTTGAACACTGAAGCTTTCTTT
TRBD1	TRBJ1-1	TRBV28	.	CASSPPGQAPNTEAFF	TGTGCCAGCAGTCCGCCGGGACAGGCGCCTAACACTGAAGCTTTCTTT
TRBD1	TRBJ1-6	TRBV7-9	.	CASSLDRDGSYNSPLHF	TGTGCCAGCAGCCTAGACAGGGATGGTTCCTATAATTCACCCCTCCACTTT
TRBD1	TRBJ2-7	TRBV20-1	many	CSASEWTGVEQYF	TGCAGTGCTAGTGAATGGACAGGGGTTGAGCAGTACTTC
.	TRBJ1-1	TRBV20-1	.	CSGYLGPMNTEAFF	TGCAGTGGTTACCTGGGACCGATGAACACTGAAGCTTTCTTT
TRBD2	TRBJ2-1	TRBV5-1	.	CASSPRLAGPSSYNEQFF	TGCGCCAGCAGCCCACGACTAGCGGGCCCATCCTCCTACAATGAGCAGTTCTTC
.	TRBJ2-1	TRBV9	many	CASSATASYNEQFF	TGTGCCAGCAGCGCCACAGCCTCCTACAATGAGCAGTTCTTC
TRBD2	TRBJ2-7	TRBV7-2	.	CASSMGTSGRGTYEQYF	TGTGCCAGCAGCATGGGGACTAGCGGGAGAGGGACCTACGAGCAGTACTTC
.	TRBJ2-1	TRBV12-3/TRBV12-4	many	CASSGFQGSSNEQFF	TGTGCCAGCAGTGGTTTTCAGGGCAGCTCTAATGAGCAGTTCTTC
TRBD1	TRBJ1-5	TRBV19	few	CATDRGTNQPQHF	TGTGCCACCGACAGGGGGACAAATCAGCCCCAGCATTTT
.	TRBJ1-1	TRBV5-5	.	CASSSGRQAGTEAFF	TGTGCCAGCAGCTCGGGGCGACAGGCCGGCACTGAAGCTTTCTTT
TRBD2	TRBJ2-2	TRBV19	few	CASSISSGSFTGELFF	TGTGCCAGTAGTATTTCCAGCGGGAGCTTCACCGGGGAGCTGTTTTTT
TRBD2	TRBJ2-5	TRBV28	.	CASRVGGGLAEETQYF	TGTGCCAGCAGAGTGGGAGGCGGTCTAGCGGAAGAGACCCAGTACTTC
.	TRBJ2-3	TRBV7-6	many	CASSLEPTPTGPVTDTQYF	TGTGCCAGCAGCTTAGAACCCACTCCCACAGGGCCAGTCACAGATACGCAGTATTTT
TRBD1	TRBJ2-1	TRBV6-5	many	CASSYSWEGGGQEQFF	TGTGCCAGCAGTTACTCGTGGGAAGGGGGCGGGCAGGAGCAGTTCTTC
TRBD2	TRBJ2-1	TRBV28	few	CASSFRAGDYNEQFF	TGTGCCAGCAGCTTCCGAGCGGGAGACTACAATGAGCAGTTCTTC
TRBD1	TRBJ2-1	TRBV30	few	CAWSGGDRVSPSSYNEQFF	TGTGCCTGGAGTGGCGGGGACAGGGTGAGCCCGAGCTCCTACAATGAGCAGTTCTTC
TRBD2	TRBJ2-5	TRBV20-1	.	CSARVGLAGGRETQYF	TGCAGTGCTAGAGTGGGACTAGCGGGAGGACGGGAGACCCAGTACTTC
TRBD1	TRBJ2-4	TRBV5-1	many	CASRSGQGLDIQYF	TGCGCCAGCAGATCGGGACAGGGACTCGACATTCAGTACTTC